Shown below are 8 T cell receptor beta chains from a single sample sequenced in a study of shared clonotypes between healthy human individuals. Profiled with immunoSEQ multiplex PCR; TCRdb holds only in-frame clones, not every one. This table holds about 980,000 clones, 60% to 85% found once. The sample comprised memory CD4+ T cells sorted from blood. Subset noted: CD45RA-negative fraction. The source of these receptors is a man aged 18 to 35 in good health.

As for this clone: This clone may be a read error of a much larger clone one base away. Other DNA sequences within the sample encode an identical CDR3. The chain links TRBV6-1 to TRBJ1-2, with D possibly matching TRBD1 (5 bases). V was pared by 1 base and J by 2 bases, with 5 bases between. Germline CDR1 MNHNS, CDR2 SASEGT. The CDR3 covers 13 residues. As DNA, the CDR3 is TGTGCCAGCAGTGAAGGACAGAACTATGGCTACACCTTC. Its translation: CASSEGQNYGYTF.

This clone appeared a few times. The chain recombines TRBV5-1 with TRBJ1-1; D unresolved. The CDR3 contains 15 residues. Per germline, CDR1 SGHRS and CDR2 YFSETQ. Trimming took off 0 bases at V and 0 bases at J, with 9 bases between the two ends. The DNA of the CDR3 is TGCGCCAGCAGCTTGGGTGTCACCTTGAACACTGAAGCTTTCTTT. Its translation is CASSLGVTLNTEAFF.

The rearrangement links TRBV29-1 to TRBJ1-1, with 11 nucleotides matching TRBD1. Germline CDR1 reads SQVTM; CDR2 reads ANQGSEA. CDR3 length: 15 residues. V gave up 4 bases and J gave up 4 bases; unmatched junction bases: 8. The CDR3 is CSVVGQGAKSTEAFF. The CDR3 DNA reads TGCAGCGTTGTTGGACAGGGGGCAAAGAGCACTGAAGCTTTCTTT. Using reference TRBV29-1 and TRBJ1-1 for the parts outside the CDR3, the full variable domain is SAVISQKPSRDICQRGTSLTIQCQVDSQVTMMFWYRQQPGQSLTLIATANQGSEATYESGFVIDKFPISRPNLTFSTLTVSNMSPEDSSIYLCSVVGQGAKSTEAFFGQGTRLTVV.

This chain links TRBV4-1 with TRBJ2-3; 13 bases map to TRBD2. J gave up 7 bases and V 4 bases, and 8 bases lay outside the gene matches. The germline CDR1 and CDR2 sequences are MGHRA and YSYEKL. The CDR3 loop spans 16 amino acids. CDR3 DNA: TGCGCCAGCAGCCGAGAGACTAGCGGGAGGTCTTATACGCAGTATTTT. It codes for CASSRETSGRSYTQYF.

This clone has at least ten counts. The genes are TRBV5-1 and TRBJ2-1; 7 bases align to TRBD2. Germline CDR1 and CDR2: SGHRS and YFSETQ. CDR3 length equals 14 residues. The V segment lost 2 bases and the J segment 3 bases; nucleotides outside the gene matches: 2. The CDR3 loop is CASSFSSGYNEQFF. The CDR3 DNA sequence: TGCGCCAGCAGCTTCTCTAGCGGCTACAATGAGCAGTTCTTC. The whole variable domain, filled in from reference TRBV5-1 and TRBJ2-1, reads KAGVTQTPRYLIKTRGQQVTLSCSPISGHRSVSWYQQTPGQGLQFLFEYFSETQRNKGNFPGRFSGRQFSNSRSEMNVSTLELGDSALYLCASSFSSGYNEQFFGPGTRLTVL.

The CDR3 sequence is CASSFKGGSHQPQHF. The DNA for the CDR3 is TGTGCCAGCAGCTTTAAGGGGGGCTCTCATCAGCCCCAGCATTTT. The chain has TRBV7-2 and TRBJ1-5; TRBD1 might be the D (6 bases). V dropped 3 bases and J dropped 5 bases, with 14 bases sitting between them. Germline V gene data show CDR1 as SGHTA and CDR2 as FQGNSA. This CDR3 is 15 amino acids long.

For this clone: This clone may be a read error of a much larger clone one base away. The chain combines TRBV6-5 with TRBJ2-1; D call uncertain. The CDR3 has 11 amino acids. V shed 0 bases and J shed 9 bases, with 3 bases lying between them. Germline V gives CDR1 MNHEY, CDR2 SVGAGI. The DNA of the CDR3 is TGTGCCAGCAGTTACTCGGGTGAGCAGTTCTTC. Its translation: CASSYSGEQFF.

The J gene is TRBJ2-3, the V gene TRBV6-6, with D perhaps TRBD1 (6 bases). Germline values: CDR1 MNHNY, CDR2 SVGAGI (reference sequence). The CDR3 runs to 11 residues. The CDR3 reads CAGAGTDTQYF. CDR3 sequence (DNA): TGTGCGGGGGCGGGCACAGATACGCAGTATTTT.